The 27 T cell receptor beta chains presented below share a single source sample, sequenced in a study of CD8+CD57+ T cells in acquired aplastic anemia (dated by TCRdb to between 2018 and 2020). Sequencing used an Illumina HiSeq 2000. TCR beta VDJ combination and CDR3 sequence profiling used genomic DNA as the template. TCRdb reanalyzed the raw reads on its own, using fastp at Q25 for trimming and MiXCR for clone calling, and kept in-frame beta chains. Each entry is one CDR3 protein sequence, shown with its most common DNA and genes. This sample lists around 180,000 distinct CDR3 sequences; around 50% were detected once. In total, the top ten clones hold 10% to 15% of the sample. Expansion of CD8+CD57+ cells had been shown by flow cytometry in the patients chosen for sequencing. The sequenced material came from sorted CD4+, CD8+, or CD8+CD57+ T cells (not recorded which) from PBMCs. Every receptor here comes from a human donor with aplastic anemia.

Points on this clonotype: This may come from a read error, since a much larger clone is one base off. This sequence joins TRBV6-1 and TRBJ1-3; D is uncertain. The V gene's germline CDR1 is MNHNS and CDR2 SASEGT. The CDR3 totals 14 residues. CDR3 protein: CASSVGLSGNAIYF. The CDR3 DNA reads as TGTGCCAGCAGTGTGGGCCTCTCTGGAAACGCCATATATTTT.

This clonotype was counted ten times or more. As DNA, the CDR3 is TGTGCCAGCAGTGCCCGACAGGGGCAGGCCGGGGAGCTGTTTTTT. Translated: CASSARQGQAGELFF. V is TRBV6-1 and J is TRBJ2-2; 8 bases align to TRBD1. The CDR3 spans 15 residues. Germline V gives CDR1 MNHNS, CDR2 SASEGT. The V and J ends lost 4 bases and 6 bases, in that order; junction bases with no gene match: 7.

DNA for the CDR3: TGTGCCAGCAGTGGATACAGGGGCACTGAAGCTTTCTTT. This gives the protein CASSGYRGTEAFF. The V and J genes are TRBV12-3 or TRBV12-4 and TRBJ1-1, with TRBD1 identical over 7 bases. V trimming: 5 bases; J trimming: 4 bases; junction bases outside the gene matches: 4. The CDR3 runs to 13 residues.

This clonotype was counted ten times or more. V is TRBV24-1 and J is TRBJ2-5; 7 bases are shared with TRBD1. Germline trimming cut 3 bases from V and 4 bases from J; bases unmatched to any gene: 7. The CDR3 extends over 15 amino acids. Germline CDR1 reads KGHDR; CDR2 reads SFDVKD. CDR3 sequence reads: CATSDRDRGRETQYF. In nucleotides, the CDR3 is TGTGCCACCAGTGATCGGGACAGAGGACGAGAGACCCAGTACTTC.

Regarding this clonotype: An end of the junction does not agree with germline; a read error may underlie this. V is TRBV4-2 and J is TRBJ2-4, with D hard to call. In germline, CDR1 is LGHNA, CDR2 YNFKEQ. The length of the CDR3 is 17 residues. Here the CDR3 DNA reads TGTGCCGGCAGCCAAGTCGGTTCCGGGTTAGCCAAAAACATTCAGTACTTC. This codes for CAGSQVGSGLAKNIQYF.

Comments on this clonotype: One junction end disagrees with the germline gene, perhaps due to a read error. The V and J genes are TRBV29-1 and TRBJ1-2; 9 nucleotides match TRBD1. The CDR3 sequence is 16 residues long. Germline-derived CDR1 and CDR2 are SQVTM and ANQGSEA. The CDR3 is CASSKIPGQGDYGYTF. The CDR3, as DNA: TGTGCCAGCAGCAAAATACCGGGACAGGGAGACTATGGCTACACCTTC.

Many counts were recorded for this clonotype. The chain has TRBV5-5 and TRBJ1-6; D uncertain. Trimming pared 1 base from V and 6 bases from J, leaving 11 bases between. Germline assignment: CDR1 SGHKS and CDR2 YYEKEE (reference sequence). The CDR3 loop spans 15 amino acids. CDR3 amino acids: CASSLSGLSNSPLHF. CDR3 nucleotides: TGTGCCAGCAGCTTGTCAGGTCTCAGTAATTCACCCCTCCACTTT.

The rearrangement uses TRBV19 and TRBJ1-2; tentatively, D is TRBD1 (5 bases). Germline-derived CDR1 and CDR2 are LNHDA and SQIVND (reference sequence). V was pared by 4 bases and J by 7 bases, with 22 bases between. CDR3 length: 16 amino acids. The CDR3 sequence: CASSKGTGPHNGGYTF. CDR3 nucleotide sequence: TGTGCCAGTAGTAAGGGAACAGGCCCACATAATGGTGGCTACACCTTC. The complete variable domain, with remaining parts taken from reference TRBV19 and TRBJ1-2, reads DGGITQSPKYLFRKEGQNVTLSCEQNLNHDAMYWYRQDPGQGLRLIYYSQIVNDFQKGDIAEGYSVSREKKESFPLTVTSAQKNPTAFYLCASSKGTGPHNGGYTFGSGTRLTVV.

This clonotype was detected once. The chain joins TRBV29-1 to TRBJ1-2; 8 positions agree with TRBD1. J lost 3 bases, V lost 7 bases, and 10 bases had no gene match. This CDR3 is built from 14 residues. Germline loops: CDR1 SQVTM, CDR2 ANQGSEA. CDR3 residues: CSARTGILDYGYTF. The CDR3, as DNA: TGCAGCGCAAGGACAGGGATTCTGGACTATGGCTACACCTTC.

The chain recombines TRBV12-3 or TRBV12-4 with TRBJ1-3, with 8 bases matching TRBD1. CDR3 length equals 14 residues. J gave up 7 bases and V 5 bases, and 7 bases lay outside the gene matches. CDR3 sequence: CASSPRTGRNTIYF. CDR3 coding DNA: TGTGCCAGCAGTCCGAGGACAGGGCGGAACACCATATATTTT.

V is TRBV2 and J is TRBJ2-7, with TRBD2 matching over 10 bases. The CDR3 sequence is 14 residues long. J gave up 9 bases and V 4 bases, and 9 bases lay outside the gene matches. Germline-derived CDR1 and CDR2 are SNHLY and FYNNEI. CDR3 residues: CASSVSSGSTMQYF. The CDR3 DNA sequence: TGTGCCAGCAGTGTGTCTAGCGGGAGTACGATGCAGTACTTC.

The chain uses TRBV12-3 or TRBV12-4 and TRBJ2-5; D may correspond to TRBD1 or TRBD2 (5 bases each). This CDR3 spans 13 amino acids. V was pared by 7 bases and J by 2 bases, with 11 bases between. The CDR3, as DNA: TGTGCCAGCAACCGGGACCTTCAAGAGACCCAGTACTTC. Translation: CASNRDLQETQYF.

In this sample, this clonotype turned up many times. The chain is built from TRBV2 and TRBJ1-1, with D unresolved. CDR1 is SNHLY, CDR2 FYNNEI, per germline. The CDR3 covers 12 residues. Trimming left V 2 bases short and J 11 bases short, with 12 bases between. CDR3 DNA sequence: TGTGCCAGCAGTGAACTCGAGGGAGGGGCTTTCTTT. This gives the protein CASSELEGGAFF.

At least ten counts were recorded for this clonotype. This chain uses TRBV7-2 with TRBJ2-7; 7 bases are shared with TRBD1. The CDR3 has 15 amino acids. The junction had 6 bases not matched to a gene; V was cut back by 1 base and J by 3 bases. Germline assignment: CDR1 SGHTA and CDR2 FQGNSA. CDR3 in amino acids: CASSLGQGVYYEQYF. The CDR3 coding sequence is TGTGCCAGCAGCTTAGGGCAGGGGGTTTACTACGAGCAGTACTTC. The full variable domain, in which reference TRBV7-2 and TRBJ2-7 provide the parts outside the CDR3, is GAGVSQSPSNKVTEKGKDVELRCDPISGHTALYWYRQSLGQGLEFLIYFQGNSAPDKSGLPSDRFSAERTGGSVSTLTIQRTQQEDSAVYLCASSLGQGVYYEQYFGPGTRLTVT.

The chain combines TRBV9 with TRBJ2-7; TRBD1 matches at 7 bases. The J segment lost 2 bases and the V segment lost 3 bases, leaving 8 bases of the junction unmatched. The CDR3 extends over 15 amino acids. CDR1 and CDR2 (germline): SGDLS, YYNGEE. CDR3 in amino acids: CASSASPGQTYEQYF. The CDR3 region has the DNA TGTGCCAGCAGCGCGAGTCCGGGACAGACCTACGAGCAGTACTTC.

The V and J genes are TRBV10-1 and TRBJ1-1; D gene unclear. Trimming cost V 5 bases and J 2 bases, with 9 bases left between them. The CDR3 has 13 residues. The V gene's germline CDR1 is WNHNN and CDR2 SYGVQD (reference sequence). As DNA, the CDR3 is TGCGCCAGCAGTTGGGATACAAACACTGAAGCTTTCTTT. It encodes CASSWDTNTEAFF.

This clonotype showed up just a few times. The chain links TRBV9 to TRBJ2-3, with 8 bases matching TRBD2. Unmatched junction bases numbered 5, after V lost 0 bases and J lost 2 bases. Germline loops: CDR1 SGDLS, CDR2 YYNGEE. This CDR3 contains 16 residues. CDR3 bases: TGTGCCAGCAGCGTAGAAGTAGCGGGGTTCACAGATACGCAGTATTTT. This encodes CASSVEVAGFTDTQYF.

Ten or more counts support this clonotype. The J gene is TRBJ2-3, the V gene TRBV6-1; 7 bases fit TRBD2. The germline V gene has CDR1 MNHNS and CDR2 SASEGT. CDR3 length: 15 residues. Losses at the gene ends were 5 bases for V and 0 bases for J; bases not matched to a gene: 5. In DNA, the CDR3 is TGTGCCAGCAGTAGCGGGGCACCTAGCACAGATACGCAGTATTTT. It is translated as CASSSGAPSTDTQYF.

With respect to this clonotype: Being one base from a much bigger clone, this may be a read error. The rearrangement links TRBV6-1 to TRBJ1-5, with D possibly matching TRBD1 (5 bases). This CDR3 contains 16 residues. Germline loops: CDR1 MNHNS, CDR2 SASEGT. Trimming took 6 bases from V and 3 from J, leaving 18 bases between them. CDR3 DNA sequence: TGTGCCAGCAGCCAACGACGGGGGGATGACAATCAGCCCCAGCATTTT. It codes for CASSQRRGDDNQPQHF.

There are a few counts of this clonotype. V is TRBV29-1 and J is TRBJ2-5, with D perhaps matching TRBD1 (6 bases). This CDR3 region has 13 residues. Trimming pared 6 bases from V and 4 bases from J, leaving 15 bases between. Germline V lookup: CDR1 SQVTM, CDR2 ANQGSEA. This CDR3 is CSVLGAVGETQYF. The DNA of the CDR3 is TGCAGCGTACTGGGGGCCGTTGGAGAGACCCAGTACTTC. The variable domain in full, completed from reference TRBV29-1 and TRBJ2-5, reads SAVISQKPSRDICQRGTSLTIQCQVDSQVTMMFWYRQQPGQSLTLIATANQGSEATYESGFVIDKFPISRPNLTFSTLTVSNMSPEDSSIYLCSVLGAVGETQYFGPGTRLLVL.

This clonotype was seen many times. The chain recombines TRBV5-4 with TRBJ2-5, with TRBD2 identical over 8 bases. Germline V gene data show CDR1 as SGHNT and CDR2 as YYREEE (reference sequence). The CDR3 is made up of 15 amino acids. V was clipped by 1 base and J by 4 bases; unmatched bases: 6. In nucleotides, the CDR3 is TGTGCCAGCAGCTTGTCCGGGGGGGGGCGAGAGACCCAGTACTTC. Translated: CASSLSGGGRETQYF. Combining the CDR3 with reference TRBV5-4 and TRBJ2-5 gives the whole variable domain ETGVTQSPTHLIKTRGQQVTLRCSSQSGHNTVSWYQQALGQGPQFIFQYYREEENGRGNFPPRFSGLQFPNYSSELNVNALELDDSALYLCASSLSGGGRETQYFGPGTRLLVL.

This clonotype was detected many times. The chain joins TRBV7-2 to TRBJ2-7, with D possibly matching TRBD2 (6 bases). In germline, CDR1 is SGHTA, CDR2 FQGNSA. The CDR3 is 14 amino acids. Trimming took off 2 bases at V and 3 bases at J, with 11 bases between the two ends. CDR3 coding DNA: TGTGCCAGCAGCTTATCCGGGGGAAACTACGAGCAGTACTTC. This codes for CASSLSGGNYEQYF.

This clonotype was detected ten times or more. The rearrangement joins TRBV9 to TRBJ2-1; 7 bases fit TRBD2. The CDR3 runs to 14 residues. V shed 4 bases and J 3 bases; nucleotides not matched to a gene: 4. Germline V lookup: CDR1 SGDLS, CDR2 YYNGEE. CDR3 bases: TGTGCCAGCAGCTTCGCTAGCGGCTACAATGAGCAGTTCTTC. This gives the protein CASSFASGYNEQFF.

This clonotype has more than one count but fewer than ten. The chain links TRBV2 to TRBJ2-2; possibly TRBD1 or TRBD2 for D (5 bases each). CDR1 is SNHLY and CDR2 is FYNNEI in the germline V gene. The germline V and J ends were trimmed by 11 bases and 0 bases, with 16 bases remaining between them. The CDR3 totals 15 residues. CDR3 amino acids: CAVKTGTANTGELFF. CDR3 coding DNA: TGTGCCGTTAAGACTGGGACGGCGAACACCGGGGAGCTGTTTTTT.

The chain links TRBV12-3 or TRBV12-4 to TRBJ1-1; no clear D. The CDR3 loop spans 14 amino acids. V dropped 2 bases and J dropped 0 bases, with 7 bases sitting between them. The DNA of the CDR3 is TGTGCCAGCAGTTTACAGAACATGAACACTGAAGCTTTCTTT. Protein sequence: CASSLQNMNTEAFF.

V gene TRBV15 combines with J gene TRBJ1-1, with D unresolved. The CDR3 sequence is 13 residues long. V lost 3 bases and J lost 0, with 5 bases in between. CDR1 is LNHNV and CDR2 is YYDKDF in the germline V gene (reference sequence). The CDR3: CATSSQLNTEAFF. CDR3 bases: TGTGCCACCAGCAGTCAGTTGAACACTGAAGCTTTCTTT.

This clonotype was seen repeatedly, ten times or more. The chain couples TRBV29-1 to TRBJ2-7; 10 bases fit TRBD1. Germline values: CDR1 SQVTM, CDR2 ANQGSEA. CDR3 length: 14 amino acids. V was clipped by 6 bases and J by 2 bases; unmatched bases: 7. Written as DNA, the CDR3 is TGCAGCGTCGACCCGGGACAGGGGACCTACGAGCAGTACTTC. Encoded protein: CSVDPGQGTYEQYF.